This T cell receptor (beta chain) was documented in a study of metastatic and nonmetastatic thyroid tumors. Study-wide results and caveats: In both blood and tumor samples, TCR beta diversity was reported significantly higher for malignant than benign nodules.

TCRdb re-called the PCR reads through MiXCR. Among around 45,000 clones, about 4% were seen once, and the ten largest hold 7.5% to 10%. Each patient went into thyroid surgery without having received any treatment. V shed 8 bases, J shed 3 bases, and the junction held 6 bases outside the gene matches. This CDR3 is built from 13 residues. Per the germline V gene, CDR1 is MNHEY and CDR2 is SMNVEV (reference sequence). This clone was seen more than once but under ten times. Antigen specificity is unknown. This rearrangement joins TRBV27 to TRBJ2-7; 8 bases are a match to TRBD1. The receptor was isolated from a female donor with papillary thyroid cancer or a benign thyroid nodule (not recorded which). Some clones in this sample may be carry-over from other donors' samples. Sequenced sample: blood. In DNA form, the CDR3 reads TGTGCCAGCGGAGACAGGGGTGTCTACGAGCAGTACTTC. Residues: CASGDRGVYEQYF.